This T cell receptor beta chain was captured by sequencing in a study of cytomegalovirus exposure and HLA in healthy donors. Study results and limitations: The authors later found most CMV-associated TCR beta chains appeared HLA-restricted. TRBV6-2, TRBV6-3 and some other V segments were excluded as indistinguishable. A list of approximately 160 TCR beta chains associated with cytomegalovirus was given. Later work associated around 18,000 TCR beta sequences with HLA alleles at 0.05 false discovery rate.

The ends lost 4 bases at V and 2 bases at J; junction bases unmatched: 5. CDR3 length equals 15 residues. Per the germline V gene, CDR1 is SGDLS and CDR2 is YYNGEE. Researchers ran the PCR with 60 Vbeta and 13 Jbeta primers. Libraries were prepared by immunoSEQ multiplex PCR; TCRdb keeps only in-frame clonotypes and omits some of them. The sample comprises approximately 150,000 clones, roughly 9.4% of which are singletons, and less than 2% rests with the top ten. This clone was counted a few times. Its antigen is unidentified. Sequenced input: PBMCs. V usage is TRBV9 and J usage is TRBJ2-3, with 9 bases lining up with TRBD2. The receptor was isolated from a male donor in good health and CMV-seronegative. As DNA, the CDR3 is TGTGCCAGCAGCTTCCTAGCGGGGTTCACAGATACGCAGTATTTT. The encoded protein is CASSFLAGFTDTQYF.